Listed below are T cell receptor beta chains from one sample, sequenced in a study of OX40 agonist ivuxolimab in advanced cancers. The method was immunoSEQ multiplex PCR; TCRdb's version includes in-frame clones alone and lacks a portion of them. The data contain about 64,000 clones, roughly 87% of them singletons. The source was CD4+ or CD8+ T cells sorted from blood, collected in a trial of the OX40 agonist ivuxolimab. The source is an adult with an advanced solid tumor such as melanoma, head and neck, liver or kidney cancer. Each CDR3 is given with its conserved first and last residue. Each record gives: D gene, J gene, V gene, clone size, CDR3 protein, CDR3 DNA. A D gene is named only where the DNA matches it firmly. Some rows mark clone size as missing; the rest say once, few, many or name a class of expanded clone.

- | TRBJ2-7 | TRBV2 | - | CASRNTFWAYEQYF | TGTGCCAGCAGAAACACCTTTTGGGCCTACGAGCAGTACTTC
TRBD2 | TRBJ2-1 | TRBV5-1 | once | CASRLTSGSWDEQFF | TGCGCCAGCAGACTAACTAGCGGGAGTTGGGATGAGCAGTTCTTC
TRBD1 | TRBJ1-2 | TRBV19 | - | CASSTRSDRGGYGYTF | TGTGCCAGTAGTACCCGGTCCGACAGGGGTGGATATGGCTACACCTTC
- | TRBJ2-7 | TRBV5-1 | - | CASSYSAGRYEQYF | TGCGCCAGCAGCTATTCGGCGGGCCGCTACGAGCAGTACTTC
- | TRBJ1-1 | TRBV6-5 | - | CASSYSRGSGNTEAFF | TGTGCCAGCAGTTACTCAAGGGGGAGCGGGAACACTGAAGCTTTCTTT
TRBD1 | TRBJ1-3 | TRBV7-9 | - | CASSRTGVPGNTIYF | TGTGCCAGCAGCCGAACAGGGGTCCCTGGAAACACCATATATTTT
TRBD2 | TRBJ2-1 | TRBV7-3 | - | CASSLTGLAANGLF | TGTGCCAGCAGCTTAACGGGACTAGCGGCAAACGGGCTCTTC
- | TRBJ2-3 | TRBV2 | - | CASSLNTDTQYF | TGTGCCAGCAGTTTGAACACAGATACGCAGTATTTT
- | TRBJ1-2 | TRBV27 | - | CASSPYGREQGYTF | TGTGCCAGCAGTCCATACGGCAGGGAGCAGGGCTACACCTTC
- | TRBJ1-1 | TRBV6-6 | - | CASSRPGQNTEAFF | TGTGCCAGCAGTCGTCCGGGACAGAACACTGAAGCTTTCTTT
TRBD1 | TRBJ1-2 | TRBV6-5 | - | CASSQRDRDYGYTF | TGTGCCAGCAGTCAGAGGGACAGGGACTATGGCTACACCTTC
- | TRBJ2-7 | TRBV9 | - | CASSPWDFPRSYEQYF | TGTGCCAGCAGCCCGTGGGACTTCCCGCGCTCCTACGAGCAGTACTTC
- | TRBJ2-1 | TRBV5-6 | - | CASSLVHFSGGQFF | TGTGCCAGCAGCTTGGTACACTTTTCAGGCGGTCAATTCTTC
TRBD2 | TRBJ2-1 | TRBV28 | - | CASSSQIRTSGVEQFF | TGTGCCAGCAGTTCACAAATTAGGACTAGCGGGGTTGAGCAGTTCTTC
- | TRBJ1-6 | TRBV30 | - | CAWDENSPLHF | TGTGCCTGGGATGAGAATTCACCCCTCCACTTT
TRBD1 | TRBJ2-1 | TRBV27 | - | CASSLEGQGYNEQFF | TGTGCCAGCAGTTTAGAGGGACAGGGTTACAATGAGCAGTTCTTC
TRBD2 | TRBJ2-5 | TRBV18 | - | CASSPRLAEETQYF | TGTGCCAGCTCACCCCGACTAGCGGAAGAGACCCAGTACTTC
TRBD2 | TRBJ2-1 | TRBV6-1 | - | CASSFSSGNEQFF | TGTGCCAGCAGTTTTTCTAGCGGGAATGAGCAGTTCTTC
- | TRBJ2-7 | TRBV6-1 | - | CASNEGGDYEQYF | TGTGCCAGCAATGAAGGGGGAGACTACGAGCAGTACTTC
TRBD1 | TRBJ1-1 | TRBV11-3 | - | CASSTDRATEAFF | TGTGCCAGCAGCACCGACAGGGCCACTGAAGCTTTCTTT
- | TRBJ2-5 | TRBV18 | - | CASSRKETQYF | TGTGCCAGCTCCCGCAAAGAGACCCAGTACTTC
TRBD2 | TRBJ2-3 | TRBV4-2 | - | CASSQEAGGTDTQYF | TGTGCCAGCAGCCAAGAGGCGGGAGGCACAGATACGCAGTATTTT
- | TRBJ2-4 | TRBV5-1 | few | CASSRDNENIQYF | TGCGCCAGCAGCCGGGACAACGAAAACATTCAGTACTTC
TRBD2 | TRBJ2-2 | TRBV6-4 | few | CASKGLAGAGELFF | TGTGCCAGCAAAGGGCTAGCGGGAGCCGGGGAGCTGTTTTTT
- | TRBJ2-2 | TRBV18 | - | CASSRISQNTGELFF | TGTGCCAGCTCAAGGATTTCCCAGAACACCGGGGAGCTGTTTTTT
- | TRBJ2-5 | TRBV5-1 | - | CASSLGSDGETQYF | TGCGCCAGCAGCTTGGGTAGTGATGGGGAGACCCAGTACTTC
TRBD1 | TRBJ2-3 | TRBV6-4 | - | CASSDSRTGRDTQYF | TGTGCCAGCAGTGACTCAAGGACAGGGCGAGATACGCAGTATTTT
- | TRBJ2-3 | TRBV28 | - | CASSFRGRDTQYF | TGTGCCAGCAGTTTCAGGGGAAGGGATACGCAGTATTTT
TRBD2 | TRBJ2-7 | TRBV19 | - | CASSIAPASGWDEQYF | TGTGCCAGTAGTATTGCCCCGGCTAGCGGGTGGGACGAGCAGTACTTC
TRBD2 | TRBJ2-2 | TRBV5-1 | - | CASSYGLAGTGELFF | TGCGCCAGCAGTTATGGACTAGCAGGGACCGGGGAGCTGTTTTTT
TRBD1 | TRBJ1-1 | TRBV2 | - | CASSAGGGNTEAFF | TGTGCCAGCAGTGCAGGGGGGGGGAACACTGAAGCTTTCTTT
- | TRBJ2-3 | TRBV5-1 | - | CASRPLLATDTQYF | TGCGCCAGCAGACCCCTTTTAGCCACAGATACGCAGTATTTT
TRBD1 | TRBJ1-2 | TRBV19 | few | CASQYGQGRGYTF | TGTGCCAGTCAATACGGACAGGGAAGAGGCTACACCTTC
TRBD1 | TRBJ1-2 | TRBV5-1 | - | CASSLATGGFYGYTF | TGCGCCAGCAGCTTGGCGACAGGGGGATTCTATGGCTACACCTTC
TRBD1 | TRBJ1-3 | TRBV7-6 | - | CASSTRQGANTIYF | TGTGCCAGCAGCACCCGACAGGGGGCAAACACCATATATTTT
TRBD1 | TRBJ2-7 | TRBV6-5 | - | CASSPNRGHEQYF | TGTGCCAGCAGTCCTAACAGGGGCCACGAGCAGTACTTC
- | TRBJ2-3 | TRBV5-1 | - | CASSLGSTDTQYF | TGCGCCAGCAGCTTGGGAAGCACAGATACGCAGTATTTT
TRBD2 | TRBJ2-2 | TRBV25-1 | - | CASTPLAGTGELFF | TGTGCCAGCACCCCACTAGCGGGAACCGGGGAGCTGTTTTTT
TRBD1 | TRBJ2-3 | TRBV6-1 | - | CASSGGQTRTDTQYF | TGTGCCAGCAGTGGGGGACAGACACGCACAGATACGCAGTATTTT
- | TRBJ2-7 | TRBV21-1 | once | CASSKSRLAGTYEQYF | TGTGCCAGCAGCAAGAGTAGGCTAGCGGGGACCTACGAGCAGTACTTC
TRBD1 | TRBJ2-2 | TRBV28 | - | CASSLYGQGNTGELFF | TGTGCCAGCAGTCTTTACGGACAGGGCAACACCGGGGAGCTGTTTTTT
- | TRBJ2-3 | TRBV15 | few | CATSFRGVTDTQYF | TGTGCCACCAGCTTCCGAGGGGTCACAGATACGCAGTATTTT
- | TRBJ1-4 | TRBV14 | - | CASSQGSEEKLFF | TGTGCCAGCAGCCAGGGGTCGGAGGAAAAACTGTTTTTT
- | TRBJ2-3 | TRBV5-4 | few | CASSLGGGGGTDTQYF | TGTGCCAGCAGCTTGGGAGGAGGGGGCGGCACAGATACGCAGTATTTT
- | TRBJ2-3 | TRBV6-5 | - | CASSYSDFLTDTQYF | TGTGCCAGCAGCTACTCGGACTTCCTCACAGATACGCAGTATTTT
TRBD1 | TRBJ2-5 | TRBV7-6 | - | CASSLDQTGRETQYF | TGTGCCAGCAGCTTAGACCAGACAGGGCGGGAGACCCAGTACTTC
- | TRBJ2-7 | TRBV7-2 | - | CASSLAREYEQYF | TGTGCCAGCAGCTTAGCAAGGGAGTACGAGCAGTACTTC
- | TRBJ1-2 | TRBV7-2 | once | CASSLAARLRHGYTF | TGTGCCAGCAGCTTAGCGGCCCGACTACGGCATGGCTACACCTTC
- | TRBJ2-7 | TRBV25-1 | - | CASRSTYEQYF | TGTGCCAGCAGGAGCACATACGAGCAGTACTTC
- | TRBJ1-4 | TRBV2 | - | CASKVYPNEKLFF | TGTGCCAGCAAAGTCTACCCCAATGAAAAACTGTTTTTT
TRBD2 | TRBJ2-1 | TRBV5-1 | few | CASSLAGTSGRGNEQFF | TGCGCCAGCAGCTTGGCAGGGACTAGCGGGAGAGGGAATGAGCAGTTCTTC
- | TRBJ1-2 | TRBV28 | - | CASSLGGYGYTF | TGTGCCAGCAGTTTAGGGGGGTATGGCTACACCTTC
TRBD1 | TRBJ1-1 | TRBV30 | - | CAWSVLQGGNTEAFF | TGTGCCTGGAGTGTGCTCCAGGGGGGTAACACTGAAGCTTTCTTT
- | TRBJ2-1 | TRBV5-5 | - | CASSPRGTVDNEQFF | TGTGCCAGCAGCCCTAGAGGAACAGTAGACAATGAGCAGTTCTTC
TRBD2 | TRBJ2-1 | TRBV2 | - | CASSGGTSGTSYNEQFF | TGTGCCAGCAGCGGTGGGACTAGCGGGACCTCCTACAATGAGCAGTTCTTC
TRBD2 | TRBJ2-7 | TRBV4-1 | - | CASSPGLANTYEQYF | TGCGCCAGCAGCCCAGGACTAGCGAACACCTACGAGCAGTACTTC
- | TRBJ1-1 | TRBV6-1 | - | CASSSQALLNTEAFF | TGTGCCAGCAGCTCCCAGGCTTTATTAAACACTGAAGCTTTCTTT
- | TRBJ2-3 | TRBV5-4 | - | CASSLGWAQYF | TGTGCCAGCAGCTTGGGATGGGCGCAGTATTTT
TRBD1 | TRBJ2-2 | TRBV5-1 | - | CASSLEPQGAAGELFF | TGCGCCAGCAGCTTGGAACCGCAGGGGGCTGCCGGGGAGCTGTTTTTT
TRBD1 | TRBJ2-5 | TRBV2 | - | CASSPGQGRETQYF | TGTGCCAGCAGCCCGGGACAGGGGAGGGAGACCCAGTACTTC